This section outlines one T cell receptor (beta chain) sequence together with its context. Its target antigen remains unknown. One base away there is no much larger clone; base qualities are not given. The source of the sample is a study of blood T cell repertoires in COVID-19 (dated by TCRdb to 2018 to 2020). Notes on the research overall: The collaborator samples originated in the United States, Italy and Spain and spanned the acute and convalescent phases of COVID-19. The dataset comprised deeply sampled blood TCRbeta repertoires from subjects exposed to, actively infected with, or recovered from COVID-19. Where available, HLA class I and class II types were taken from metadata supplied by the sample provider and were not determined by assay-based typing. The material from the prospective study consisted of cDNA or gDNA derived from T cells, B-cell-depleted T cells, or PBMCs. The samples were drawn from two sources: the first 160 participants of the ongoing ImmuneRACE study, and fewer than 1,500 subjects contributed by 6 global collaborators. The sample metadata nearly always contained a de-identified subject ID, COVID-19 status, age in years and sex. A freely available public database, intended as a resource for researchers studying the immune response to SARS-CoV-2, is where the repertoires were released.

TCRbeta CDR3 regions were amplified from genomic DNA by means of the immunoSEQ Assay, a bias-controlled multiplex PCR. As for the original processing: Within the assay, amplification of reference gene primers was used to estimate how many nucleated cells each sample contained. To quantify the absolute abundance of each unique TCRbeta CDR3 rearrangement, sequence reads were collapsed and filtered. For each sample, productive Simpson clonality was calculated by taking the square root of Simpson's diversity index across productive rearrangements. TCRdb's version of the immuneACCESS table is confined to in-frame rearrangements and falls short of the full clone set. An unresolved V gene accounts for under half of the shortfall where checked; the remainder is of unknown origin. D and trimming were read from the DNA, whereas the V and J calls and clone size are those reported in that table. This sample comprises some 160,000 clones, roughly four fifths of them detected only once. The top ten constitute around 2.1% of the sample.

V is pared back by 3 bases and J by 7 bases, with 13 bases lying between the germline termini. Counted from cysteine to phenylalanine, this CDR3 has 14 amino acids. Just CDR3 DNA is preserved here, 42 bases in frame from base 1. The germline V gene (reference sequence) gives CDR1 as LGHDT and CDR2 as YNNKEL. The collaborating institutions used their own protocols to collect whole blood in K2EDTA tubes. Collaborator samples were shipped for TCRbeta analysis as frozen whole blood, isolated PBMCs, or DNA extracted from either sample type. Results the study describes overall, beyond this receptor: The amount of clinical and demographic metadata varied by source and participant and was provided uncurated.

The sequence came from an elderly woman with acute or convalescent COVID-19. Sequencing was done on a sample of peripheral blood. The chain is encoded by TRBV3-1 (or the pseudogene TRBV3-2) joined to TRBJ1-5; the D segment could be TRBD1, given 5 matching bases. The CDR3 is CASSHKARDQPQHF. In nucleotides, the sequence is TGTGCCAGCAGCCATAAAGCGCGGGACCAGCCCCAGCATTTT.